In its sample, the clone carrying this T cell receptor (beta chain) was seen a few times. Its specificity is not known. This specimen belongs to a study of T-cell memory formation after mild COVID-19. TCRdb re-called the 5' RACE reads with MiXCR, one entry per CDR3 protein. The data contain around 260,000 distinct CDR3 sequences, roughly 15% of them singletons. Germline CDR1 is MNHEY and CDR2 is SVGAGI. The CDR3 runs 16 residues. V was clipped by 6 bases and J by 5 bases; unmatched bases: 13. Broader study findings: Among CD4+ contracting clones, most were CM and EM, and CD8+ ones EMRA. Detection of some responders pre-infection suggested pre-existing cross-reactive memory T cells participated. CD4+ bias marked clones expanding day 15 to 37, unlike balanced contracting clones. Specificity for SARS-CoV-2 was not confirmed among the second-wave clones peaking on day 37.

What was sequenced was PBMCs or a T cell subset sorted from them (not recorded which). The clonotype originates from a man aged 18 to 30 who had mild COVID-19 (a few samples of this study predate the infection). Cell type and time point are not known. The V and J genes are TRBV6-5 and TRBJ1-1; TRBD1 aligns across 9 bases. For the CDR3, the DNA is TGTGCCAGCAGCTCGGGACAGGGCCCGGGGAGAACTGAAGCTTTCTTT. Its translation is CASSSGQGPGRTEAFF.